A single sample is the source of the 13 T cell receptor beta chains below, sequenced in a study of response to subunit inactivated influenza vaccine. TCRdb reprocessed the RT-PCR reads via MiXCR and lists one record per CDR3 protein. This table holds under 200,000 distinct CDR3 sequences, about 10% found once. Material: CD8+ T cells sorted from PBMCs, obtained 23 to 25 months after vaccination. These receptors were obtained from a man aged 45 to 75 who received an inactivated influenza vaccine.

Ten or more counts support this clonotype. The chain employs TRBV29-1 and TRBJ2-1; D may match TRBD1 or TRBD2 (5 bases each). The V end was cut by 1 base, the J end by 5 bases, with 15 bases between. The CDR3 extends over 15 amino acids. CDR1 and CDR2 (germline): SQVTM, ANQGSEA. The CDR3 sequence: CSVEVSGTSHNEQFF. As DNA, the CDR3 is TGCAGCGTTGAAGTCTCCGGGACGTCGCACAATGAGCAGTTCTTC.

The chain couples TRBV6-5 to TRBJ2-3, with D unclear. The CDR3 has 15 residues. From germline, CDR1 is MNHEY and CDR2 SVGAGI. V was shortened by 1 base and J by 1 base, with 9 bases between the two germline ends. The DNA for the CDR3 is TGTGCCAGCAGTTACTGGATTAGTGGCACAGATACGCAGTATTTT. It yields the protein CASSYWISGTDTQYF.

This clonotype was recorded many times. The rearrangement uses TRBV4-2 and TRBJ2-3, with a possible D match to TRBD2 (6 bases). CDR1 and CDR2 from the germline V gene are LGHNA and YNFKEQ. V was shortened by 7 bases and J by 2 bases, with 19 bases between the two germline ends. The CDR3 has 16 residues. The CDR3 nucleotides are TGTGCCAGCACCCCCGGGACTGGGGGATTCACAGATACGCAGTATTTT. Amino acid sequence: CASTPGTGGFTDTQYF.

This clonotype was seen repeatedly, ten times or more. This chain joins TRBV2 and TRBJ2-5, with 9 positions matching TRBD1. V was clipped by 7 bases and J by 1 base; unmatched bases: 1. The CDR3 covers 13 residues. Germline loops: CDR1 SNHLY, CDR2 FYNNEI. The CDR3 spells CASTGQGQETQYF. In DNA form, the CDR3 reads TGTGCCAGCACGGGACAGGGCCAAGAGACCCAGTACTTC.

This clonotype occurred a few times. The chain is built from TRBV6-5 and TRBJ1-3, with 11 bases that match TRBD1. The junction had 8 bases not matched to a gene; V was cut back by 2 bases and J by 2 bases. There are 18 residues in the CDR3. Germline assignment: CDR1 MNHEY and CDR2 SVGAGI. CDR3 nucleotide sequence: TGTGCCAGCAGTTACAGTCCCGGGACAGGGGGACCTGGAAACACCATATATTTT. This sequence encodes CASSYSPGTGGPGNTIYF.

V is TRBV29-1 and J is TRBJ2-1; a possible D gene is TRBD2 (5 bases). This CDR3 comprises 13 residues. V was clipped by 5 bases and J by 6 bases, with 14 bases between them. From germline, CDR1 is SQVTM and CDR2 ANQGSEA. The CDR3 sequence: CSVSWGVLNEQFF. DNA of the CDR3: TGCAGCGTTAGCTGGGGAGTTCTCAATGAGCAGTTCTTC.

This clonotype was picked up a small number of times. The chain couples TRBV12-3 or TRBV12-4 to TRBJ2-1, with D unclear. The V end lost 2 bases, the J end lost 8 bases, and 19 bases lay between the germline ends. This CDR3 comprises 16 residues. CDR3 residues: CASSLYARTDLDEQFF. The CDR3, as DNA: TGTGCCAGCAGTTTATACGCCCGGACGGATCTGGATGAGCAGTTCTTC.

V usage is TRBV12-3 or TRBV12-4 and J usage is TRBJ1-1, with D tentatively TRBD1 (5 bases). The CDR3 contains 14 residues. V lost 5 bases and J 1 base, leaving 11 bases between the germline ends. CDR3 amino acids: CASSAETGNTEAFF. The CDR3 bases are TGTGCCAGCAGTGCAGAAACAGGGAACACTGAAGCTTTCTTT.

This clonotype has just a few counts. The chain joins TRBV4-3 to TRBJ2-1, with D possibly matching TRBD1 (5 bases). V was pared by 3 bases and J by 1 base, with 16 bases between. The CDR3 length is 17 residues. Germline loops: CDR1 LGHNA, CDR2 YSLEER. The CDR3 spells CASSQGRLVTSYNEQFF. For the CDR3, the DNA is TGCGCCAGCAGCCAGGGGCGACTTGTAACTTCCTACAATGAGCAGTTCTTC.

The chain is built from TRBV12-5 and TRBJ2-2; the match to TRBD2 covers 10 bases. This CDR3 is 16 amino acids long. The germline CDR1 and CDR2 sequences are LGHNT and FRNRAP. The ends lost 5 bases at V and 4 bases at J; junction bases unmatched: 7. The CDR3 bases are TGTGCTAGTGGTAGAAGCGGGGGGGTCAGCACCGGGGAGCTGTTTTTT. As protein: CASGRSGGVSTGELFF.

In its sample, this clonotype was seen a few times. The rearrangement links TRBV6-1 to TRBJ1-2; D is perhaps TRBD1 (5 bases). This CDR3 has 13 residues. V was pared by 2 bases and J by 5 bases, with 9 bases between. Germline CDR1 MNHNS, CDR2 SASEGT. CDR3 nucleotides: TGTGCCAGCAGTGAAAAGAGACAGTATGGCTACACCTTC. It encodes CASSEKRQYGYTF.

This clonotype has only a few counts. At one of its ends the junction is not consistent with the germline gene, which may arise from a read error. The chain employs TRBV15 and TRBJ1-6, with D maybe TRBD1 (5 bases). CDR3 length equals 16 residues. Germline V gene sequence: CDR1 LNHNV, CDR2 YYDKDF (reference sequence). The CDR3 sequence is CATSSDLGAYNSPLHF. In nucleotides, the CDR3 is TGTGCCACCAGCAGTGATCTCGGGGCATATAACTCACCCCTCCACTTT.

This clonotype occurred many times. V is TRBV28 and J is TRBJ2-7, with 8 bases fitting TRBD2. Germline V gene sequence: CDR1 MDHEN, CDR2 SYDVKM. V dropped 5 bases and J dropped 1; count of bases not matched to a gene: 4. The CDR3 length is 14 residues. CDR3 loop: CASSPGTSSYEQYF. The CDR3 DNA reads as TGTGCCAGCAGTCCCGGGACTAGTTCCTACGAGCAGTACTTC. Together with reference TRBV28 and TRBJ2-7, the CDR3 gives the full variable domain: DVKVTQSSRYLVKRTGEKVFLECVQDMDHENMFWYRQDPGLGLRLIYFSYDVKMKEKGDIPEGYSVSREKKERFSLILESASTNQTSMYLCASSPGTSSYEQYFGPGTRLTVT.